The source of this T cell receptor beta chain is a study of cytomegalovirus exposure and HLA in healthy donors. General study points: Later work showed greater clonal expansion in HLA-associated TCR beta chains than in equally common others. The study designated some 180 TCR beta chains cytomegalovirus-associated. Presence/absence analyses supposed approximately even sequencing depth among donors.

13 Jbeta primers and 60 Vbeta primers were used for the PCR. Measured with immunoSEQ multiplex PCR; TCRdb has only the in-frame clones, and not every one. This sample has over 150,000 clones, with about 71% found just once. This clone occurred a few times. Its antigen is not known. This CDR3 spans 15 amino acids. V lost 0 bases and J lost 3, with 12 bases in between. Germline V gene lookup returns CDR1 SGHAT and CDR2 FQNNGV. Specimen: PBMCs. J is TRBJ2-7 and V is TRBV11-2; no clear D gene. This receptor was obtained from a woman in her 30s in good health and CMV-seronegative. This CDR3 reads CASSLETPQNYEQYF. For the CDR3, the DNA is TGTGCCAGCAGCTTAGAGACTCCCCAAAACTACGAGCAGTACTTC.